This TCR beta chain was profiled in a study of cytomegalovirus exposure and HLA in healthy donors. Whole-study findings and limits: Presence/absence analyses treated sequencing depth as roughly uniform across donors. Rare sequences made up most TCRs, while some public TCRs were found in many donors.

This CDR3 region has 14 residues. Germline V gene data show CDR1 as SSHAT and CDR2 as FNYEAQ (reference sequence). Trimming shortened V by 3 bases and J by 2 bases, and 7 bases separated the two germline ends. In the case of this clone: The antigen remains unidentified. Other DNA sequences in the same sample also yield this CDR3.

The PCR used 60 Vbeta and 13 Jbeta primers. This table comes from immunoSEQ multiplex PCR, and its TCRdb copy is limited to in-frame clones, with some not included. Altogether 100,000 to 150,000 clones are present, around 74% being singletons, with the ten largest covering under 6.5%. The gene calls are TRBV7-7 and TRBJ2-2; no reliable D call. This receptor was obtained from a woman aged 45-59 years in good health and CMV-seropositive. Sequencing was carried out using PBMCs. The DNA for the CDR3 is TGTGCCAGCAGCTTGAGACAAAACACCGGGGAGCTGTTTTTT. Encoded protein: CASSLRQNTGELFF.